Each of the 14 T cell receptor beta chains below was sequenced from the same sample in a study of T cells in localized non-small cell lung cancer. Sequenced by immunoSEQ multiplex PCR; TCRdb stores in-frame clones only, minus some. The data contain over 30,000 clones, 88% of them singletons. This sample comprised peripheral blood, obtained before any cancer treatment. The receptors come from a woman aged 35 to 69 with stage I lung adenocarcinoma.

V and J are TRBV18 and TRBJ2-5; D ambiguous. This CDR3 contains 13 residues. The V and J ends lost 6 bases and 2 bases respectively, with 10 bases between them. From germline, CDR1 is KGHSH and CDR2 LQKENI. The CDR3 bases are TGTGCCAGCTCCCCGCTCACTCAAGAGACCCAGTACTTC. It yields the protein CASSPLTQETQYF.

This chain uses TRBV15 with TRBJ1-4; D is uncertain. Germline loops: CDR1 LNHNV, CDR2 YYDKDF (reference sequence). Trimming pared 0 bases from V and 0 bases from J, leaving 11 bases between. The CDR3 sequence is 17 residues long. The CDR3 DNA reads as TGTGCCACCAGCAGAGAATTCGGACCCGCAACTAATGAAAAACTGTTTTTT. Its translation: CATSREFGPATNEKLFF.

The chain employs TRBV9 and TRBJ2-1, with D possibly TRBD2 on 7 matching bases. V shed 2 bases and J shed 9 bases, with 18 bases lying between them. Germline V gene lookup returns CDR1 SGDLS and CDR2 YYNGEE. The CDR3 has 15 residues. In DNA, the CDR3 is TGTGCCAGCAGCGTCGGGGGAGGGGGGTCTGCTGAGCAGTTCTTC. Translation gives CASSVGGGGSAEQFF.

V is TRBV18 and J is TRBJ2-7, with D maybe TRBD1 (6 bases). CDR1 and CDR2 from the germline V gene are KGHSH and LQKENI. The CDR3 length is 12 residues. Trimming shortened V by 3 bases and J by 6 bases, and 9 bases separated the two germline ends. The CDR3 sequence is CASSPRGSEQYF. The CDR3 DNA follows: TGTGCCAGCTCACCCAGGGGATCCGAGCAGTACTTC.

CDR3 DNA: TGTGCCAGCAGCCCGCCGGGACTACTATACAATGAGCAGTTCTTC. Its protein is CASSPPGLLYNEQFF. This chain connects TRBV5-5 to TRBJ2-1, with 7 bases fitting TRBD2. Trimming at V came to 4 bases and at J to 4 bases, leaving 8 bases not matched to a gene. Germline CDR1 SGHKS, CDR2 YYEKEE (reference sequence). The CDR3 is made up of 15 amino acids.

The V and J genes are TRBV5-4 and TRBJ2-1; 7 nucleotides agree with TRBD2. The germline V gene encodes CDR1 SGHNT and CDR2 YYREEE (reference sequence). V lost 2 bases and J lost 9; bases outside the gene matches: 11. CDR3 size: 15 residues. CDR3: CASSFSGLVAGEQFF. The CDR3 DNA reads as TGTGCCAGCAGCTTCTCTGGACTAGTCGCGGGTGAGCAGTTCTTC.

This clone was observed a handful of times. In nucleotides, the CDR3 is TGTGCCAGTAGTATCGGTCTGGACAGGGGGACCGGGGAGCTGTTTTTT. Translation: CASSIGLDRGTGELFF. V and J are TRBV19 and TRBJ2-2, with 10 bases identical to TRBD1. The CDR3 runs to 16 residues. Trimming at V came to 3 bases and at J to 5 bases, leaving 6 bases not matched to a gene. Germline-derived CDR1 and CDR2 are LNHDA and SQIVND (reference sequence).

The genes are TRBV5-1 and TRBJ2-3; D remains ambiguous. From germline, CDR1 is SGHRS and CDR2 YFSETQ. This CDR3 has 16 amino acids. V lost 4 bases and J 4 bases, leaving 19 bases between the germline ends. CDR3 DNA sequence: TGCGCCAGCAGCCGAAACCCTTCGGAACTTTCAGATACGCAGTATTTT. This gives the protein CASSRNPSELSDTQYF.

The rearrangement uses TRBV2 and TRBJ2-2; D unclear. This CDR3 is built from 15 residues. Germline-derived CDR1 and CDR2 are SNHLY and FYNNEI. The ends were cut back, 1 base at V and 3 bases at J, with 9 bases in the middle. The CDR3 nucleotides read TGTGCCAGCAGTGAAGGACGGAAAGACACCGGGGAGCTGTTTTTT. Translated, it gives CASSEGRKDTGELFF.

V gene TRBV6-6 combines with J gene TRBJ2-7; 10 nucleotides align to TRBD2. Trimming removed 0 bases from V and 7 bases from J; junction bases left unmatched: 9. Germline V gene data show CDR1 as MNHNY and CDR2 as SVGAGI (reference sequence). The length of the CDR3 is 16 residues. The CDR3 here is CASSYSGASGSGEQYF. CDR3 nucleotide sequence: TGTGCCAGCAGTTACTCTGGGGCTAGCGGGAGTGGTGAGCAGTACTTC.

The chain employs TRBV18 and TRBJ2-7; 9 bases agree with TRBD1. CDR1 and CDR2 from the germline V gene are KGHSH and LQKENI. Trimming at V came to 5 bases and at J to 7 bases, leaving 27 bases not matched to a gene. The CDR3 is made up of 20 amino acids. CDR3: CASSNGTGLGKVGKPLEQYF. CDR3 DNA: TGTGCCAGCTCAAACGGGACAGGGCTGGGTAAGGTGGGAAAACCCTTGGAGCAGTACTTC.

V and J are TRBV4-2 and TRBJ2-5; D may be TRBD1 or TRBD2 (5 bases each). Trimming took off 0 bases at V and 5 bases at J, with 10 bases between the two ends. The CDR3 loop spans 14 amino acids. CDR1 and CDR2 from the germline V gene are LGHNA and YNFKEQ. CDR3 bases: TGTGCCAGCAGCCAAGAGGACTGGGGGGAGACCCAGTACTTC. Translating it yields CASSQEDWGETQYF.

The rearrangement uses TRBV2 and TRBJ1-5, with unresolved D. The germline V gene has CDR1 SNHLY and CDR2 FYNNEI. This CDR3 is 13 amino acids long. The V and J ends lost 9 bases and 9 bases respectively, with 18 bases between them. DNA of the CDR3: TGTGCCAGTTCTAATTCCGTTGTTGGGCCCCAGCATTTT. Translation gives CASSNSVVGPQHF.

This chain uses TRBV5-1 with TRBJ2-2, with D perhaps assigned TRBD1 or TRBD2 (6 bases each). This CDR3 is 15 amino acids long. Germline loops: CDR1 SGHRS, CDR2 YFSETQ. The V end lost 3 bases, the J end lost 4 bases, and 13 bases lay between the germline ends. CDR3 bases: TGCGCCAGCAGCTGGGGCGGAGGGGGCACCGGGGAGCTGTTTTTT. It yields the protein CASSWGGGGTGELFF.